This T cell receptor beta chain was observed in a study of regulatory T cells in long-lasting Graves disease. Study results and limitations: Comparison showed that persistent patients shared more public clonotypes (2,741) than new patients (966).

Libraries of TCR beta came from iRepertoire HTBI primers plus Arm-PCR of CDR3 regions. Original analysis: The identification of 60 or so TRBV and 11 to 15 TRBJ segments was made across samples. TCRdb re-called the multiplex PCR reads through MiXCR, storing one row per CDR3 protein. TCRdb's processing, not the study's, gives the V and J calls here. This sample carries around 250,000 distinct CDR3 sequences, approximately 20% of them seen once, and the ten largest clones take about 15%. The CDR3 is 16 residues long. CDR1 and CDR2 from the germline V gene are SGHTA and FQGNSA. After removal of 5 bases from V and 3 bases from J, the junction contained 10 bases not matched to a gene. Time point indicated: newly diagnosed GD, antithyroid drugs for less than 3 months. PBMCs provided the RNA from which the TCR library was made. With regard to this clonotype: Its cognate antigen is unknown. A read error is possible here, since a much larger clone lies one base away.

The sample was also linked to a second study, of T cells in Graves' hyperthyroidism and ophthalmopathy. That source notes: Not enrolled were patients with uncontrolled infection, other autoimmune disease, pregnancy or lactation.

The chain combines TRBV7-2 with TRBJ2-3, with 8 bases aligning to TRBD2. This clonotype was obtained from a young woman with Graves disease. The source material was peripheral blood mononuclear cells (PBMCs), sampled at new diagnosis, from a patient treated with antithyroid drugs. CDR3 in DNA: TGTGCCAGCAGCCAAGAAGCGGCGGGGGGAACAGATACGCAGTATTTT. As protein: CASSQEAAGGTDTQYF.